Listed here are 28 T cell receptor beta chains from one sample, sequenced in a study of shared clonotypes between healthy human individuals. Repertoires were generated with immunoSEQ multiplex PCR, while TCRdb's copy carries only in-frame clones and drops some. The table has fewer than 1.6 million clones, approximately 98.5% seen once. Material: naive CD4+ T cells sorted from blood. Noted subset: CD45RA+ positively selected. The receptors stem from a man aged 25 to 40 in good health.

The V gene is TRBV10-1, the J gene TRBJ2-3; the match to TRBD2 covers 7 bases. The germline CDR1 and CDR2 sequences are WNHNN and SYGVQD (reference sequence). After removal of 4 bases from V and 5 bases from J, the junction contained 12 bases not matched to a gene. The CDR3 sequence is 16 residues long. The CDR3, as DNA: TGCGCCAGCAGTGGTCGCGGGAGCGGTTTCAGAGATACGCAGTATTTT. Protein product: CASSGRGSGFRDTQYF.

V is TRBV28 and J is TRBJ1-1, with TRBD1 matching over 12 bases. Germline V gene data show CDR1 as MDHEN and CDR2 as SYDVKM. The J segment lost 10 bases and the V segment lost 5 bases, leaving 8 bases of the junction unmatched. This CDR3 contains 14 residues. CDR3 protein: CASSRGTGGYGAFF. CDR3 sequence (DNA): TGTGCCAGCAGTAGAGGGACAGGGGGCTACGGAGCTTTCTTT.

The genes are TRBV6-6 and TRBJ2-7; no firm D call. The CDR3 loop spans 15 amino acids. The germline V and J ends were trimmed by 6 bases and 7 bases, with 22 bases remaining between them. Per germline, CDR1 MNHNY and CDR2 SVGAGI (reference sequence). The chain's CDR3 is CASSQRPPGSGEQYF. The CDR3 nucleotides read TGTGCCAGCAGCCAAAGGCCTCCCGGATCAGGAGAGCAGTACTTC.

The J gene is TRBJ2-2, the V gene TRBV5-1, with TRBD2 identical over 11 bases. This CDR3 comprises 16 residues. V shed 4 bases, J shed 4 bases, and the junction held 6 bases outside the gene matches. The germline gives CDR1 SGHRS, CDR2 YFSETQ. CDR3 residues: CASSLLAGGVTGELFF. DNA of the CDR3: TGCGCCAGCAGCCTCCTAGCGGGAGGAGTCACCGGGGAGCTGTTTTTT.

The chain employs TRBV18 and TRBJ1-4; D is unclear. Germline CDR1 and CDR2: KGHSH and LQKENI. V was trimmed by 5 bases and J by 4 bases, leaving 17 bases between them. The CDR3 runs 16 residues. CDR3 region: CASSALHASYNEKLFF. CDR3 coding DNA: TGTGCCAGCTCAGCTCTGCATGCCTCCTATAATGAAAAACTGTTTTTT.

The chain combines TRBV5-1 with TRBJ2-3, with 9 nucleotides matching TRBD2. CDR3 size: 16 residues. Looked up from germline, CDR1 is SGHRS and CDR2 is YFSETQ. The V and J ends lost 0 bases and 4 bases, in that order; junction bases with no gene match: 6. CDR3 bases: TGCGCCAGCAGCTTGGCGCTAGCGGGAAGCCCAGATACGCAGTATTTT. Residues: CASSLALAGSPDTQYF.

This clone was picked up one time. This chain links TRBV29-1 with TRBJ2-3; possible D gene TRBD2, 6 bases. V dropped 7 bases and J dropped 0 bases, with 14 bases sitting between them. Germline V gene data show CDR1 as SQVTM and CDR2 as ANQGSEA. The CDR3 runs 14 residues. CDR3 residues: CSAQPGTSTDTQYF. The CDR3 DNA reads as TGCAGCGCCCAACCCGGGACTAGCACAGATACGCAGTATTTT.

V and J are TRBV7-9 and TRBJ1-1, with D possibly matching TRBD1 (5 bases). Between the trimmed V and J ends, which lost 2 bases and 2 bases, there was a span of 12 bases. CDR3 size: 15 residues. Germline V gives CDR1 SEHNR, CDR2 FQNEAQ (reference sequence). The DNA of the CDR3 is TGTGCCAGCAGCTTAAAGGGGACGGGAAACACTGAAGCTTTCTTT. As protein: CASSLKGTGNTEAFF. The complete variable domain, with remaining parts taken from reference TRBV7-9 and TRBJ1-1, reads DTGVSQNPRHKITKRGQNVTFRCDPISEHNRLYWYRQTLGQGPEFLTYFQNEAQLEKSRLLSDRFSAERPKGSFSTLEIQRTEQGDSAMYLCASSLKGTGNTEAFFGQGTRLTVV.

The chain links TRBV7-6 to TRBJ2-1, with D possibly matching TRBD2 (5 bases). The CDR3 runs to 15 residues. Per the germline V gene, CDR1 is SGHVS and CDR2 is FNYEAQ. V lost 2 bases and J lost 3, with 11 bases in between. Here the CDR3 reads CASSLSSHNYNEQFF. In DNA form, the CDR3 reads TGTGCCAGCAGCTTATCTAGCCACAACTACAATGAGCAGTTCTTC.

V gene TRBV30 combines with J gene TRBJ2-3; D unresolved. Germline V gives CDR1 GTSNPN, CDR2 SVGIG (reference sequence). Trimming left V 2 bases short and J 6 bases short, with 9 bases between. The CDR3 has 12 amino acids. CDR3 amino acids: CAWSRVRDTQYF. CDR3 sequence (DNA): TGTGCCTGGAGTCGGGTGCGGGATACGCAGTATTTT. Using reference TRBV30 and TRBJ2-3 for the parts outside the CDR3, the full variable domain is SQTIHQWPATLVQPVGSPLSLECTVEGTSNPNLYWYRQAAGRGLQLLFYSVGIGQISSEVPQNLSASRPQDRQFILSSKKLLLSDSGFYLCAWSRVRDTQYFGPGTRLTVL.

The chain has TRBV28 and TRBJ2-1, with D uncertain. The CDR3 runs to 14 residues. The germline gives CDR1 MDHEN, CDR2 SYDVKM. V was cut by 4 bases and J by 6 bases, with 13 bases left in between. The CDR3: CASSSSDSSNEQFF. In nucleotides, the CDR3 is TGTGCCAGCAGTTCCTCAGATTCTAGCAATGAGCAGTTCTTC.

The chain combines TRBV4-1 with TRBJ2-7; no reliable D call. Germline V gives CDR1 MGHRA, CDR2 YSYEKL. With 0 bases removed from V and 6 bases from J, the gap between germline ends came to 15 bases. The length of the CDR3 is 15 residues. In DNA, the CDR3 is TGCGCCAGCAGCCAAGATCAACGCTCCCGCCTCGAGCAGTACTTC. Translation: CASSQDQRSRLEQYF.

V usage is TRBV11-3 and J usage is TRBJ2-2, with 7 bases lining up with TRBD2. Trimming took 6 bases from V and 0 from J; bases not matched to a gene: 4. The CDR3 has 15 residues. From germline, CDR1 is SGHNT and CDR2 YENEEA. The chain's CDR3 is CASRPGGSNTGELFF. DNA for the CDR3: TGTGCCAGCAGACCGGGAGGTTCGAACACCGGGGAGCTGTTTTTT.

The chain recombines TRBV18 with TRBJ1-1; D gene unclear. The germline CDR1 and CDR2 sequences are KGHSH and LQKENI. Trimming shortened V by 2 bases and J by 4 bases, and 14 bases separated the two germline ends. The CDR3 covers 15 residues. The CDR3 loop reads CASSPKKPGSTEAFF. The DNA of the CDR3 is TGTGCCAGCTCACCAAAGAAACCCGGGAGCACTGAAGCTTTCTTT.

J is TRBJ2-7 and V is TRBV5-4; TRBD2 matches 7 bases. Germline loops: CDR1 SGHNT, CDR2 YYREEE (reference sequence). With 4 bases clipped from V and 4 bases from J, the junction kept 11 bases outside the gene matches. There are 15 residues in the CDR3. The chain's CDR3 is CASSPKGGAVYEQYF. The CDR3 coding sequence is TGTGCCAGCAGCCCGAAGGGAGGGGCGGTGTACGAGCAGTACTTC.

The V call is TRBV5-1, the J call TRBJ2-7; D is possibly TRBD2 (6 bases). The CDR3 is made up of 13 amino acids. From germline, CDR1 is SGHRS and CDR2 YFSETQ. With 4 bases removed from V and 4 bases from J, the gap between germline ends came to 12 bases. The DNA for the CDR3 is TGCGCCAGCAGCCAGAATAGCGGATACGAGCAGTACTTC. Translation: CASSQNSGYEQYF.

This rearrangement joins TRBV18 to TRBJ2-1, with TRBD2 matching 11 bases. The ends lost 3 bases at V and 8 bases at J; junction bases unmatched: 6. Germline CDR1 KGHSH, CDR2 LQKENI. The CDR3 extends over 15 amino acids. CDR3 amino acids: CASSPSGRGSDEQFF. The CDR3 DNA sequence: TGTGCCAGCTCACCTAGCGGGAGGGGTAGCGATGAGCAGTTCTTC.

The chain joins TRBV6-6 to TRBJ1-3; D gene ambiguous. In germline, CDR1 is MNHNY, CDR2 SVGAGI (reference sequence). The CDR3 contains 13 residues. The V gene lost 8 bases and the J gene lost 4 bases, with 12 bases spanning the gap. Written as DNA, the CDR3 is TGTGCCAGCCTTCCTCCCTCCGGAAACACCATATATTTT. This gives the protein CASLPPSGNTIYF.

The chain recombines TRBV19 with TRBJ2-7; TRBD2 might be the D (5 bases). Trimming left V 5 bases short and J 2 bases short, with 13 bases between. The V gene's germline CDR1 is LNHDA and CDR2 SQIVND (reference sequence). The CDR3 contains 14 residues. The DNA of the CDR3 is TGTGCCAGTAGTTGGCGAGACGGGACCTACGAGCAGTACTTC. Amino acids: CASSWRDGTYEQYF.

The rearrangement uses TRBV11-3 and TRBJ2-1; 7 bases map to TRBD1. CDR3 size: 13 residues. V lost 6 bases, J lost 10 bases, and 9 bases stayed unmatched. CDR1 is SGHNT and CDR2 is YENEEA in the germline V gene. The CDR3 region is CASSPDRNEEQFF. DNA of the CDR3: TGTGCCAGCAGTCCGGACAGGAACGAAGAGCAGTTCTTC.

V gene TRBV10-1 combines with J gene TRBJ2-1; 7 nucleotides line up with TRBD2. V dropped 6 bases and J dropped 5; count of bases not matched to a gene: 22. Germline CDR1 is WNHNN and CDR2 is SYGVQD (reference sequence). CDR3 length equals 19 residues. CDR3 protein: CASSDLLTSLKQADNEQFF. In DNA form, the CDR3 reads TGCGCCAGCAGCGACCTATTGACTAGCCTAAAACAAGCCGACAATGAGCAGTTCTTC.

J is TRBJ2-3 and V is TRBV19; no reliable D call. This CDR3 has 13 amino acids. The V and J ends lost 8 bases and 2 bases respectively, with 11 bases between them. From germline, CDR1 is LNHDA and CDR2 SQIVND (reference sequence). The CDR3 loop is CASGKEPTDTQYF. Here the CDR3 DNA reads TGTGCCAGTGGAAAGGAACCCACAGATACGCAGTATTTT.

This chain joins TRBV6-1 and TRBJ1-4, with 9 bases aligning to TRBD1. The CDR3 is 14 amino acids. With 4 bases clipped from V and 10 bases from J, the junction kept 7 bases outside the gene matches. CDR1 is MNHNS and CDR2 is SASEGT in the germline V gene. The CDR3 DNA is TGTGCCAGCAGTGGACAGGGGGTGTTAGGAAAACTGTTTTTT. This gives the protein CASSGQGVLGKLFF.

This rearrangement joins TRBV7-2 to TRBJ1-1, with D possibly being TRBD1 (6 bases). The germline CDR1 and CDR2 sequences are SGHTA and FQGNSA. The CDR3 covers 13 residues. Trimming removed 4 bases at V and 7 bases at J, with 13 bases between. Written as DNA, the CDR3 is TGTGCCAGCAGCTCCCGGGACACGAGTGAAGCTTTCTTT. Translating gives CASSSRDTSEAFF.

In this sample, this clone turned up once. This chain links TRBV7-9 with TRBJ1-5; 7 nucleotides line up with TRBD1. There are 14 residues in the CDR3. With 7 bases clipped from V and 3 bases from J, the junction kept 6 bases outside the gene matches. Germline V gene sequence: CDR1 SEHNR, CDR2 FQNEAQ (reference sequence). The CDR3 sequence is CASNPTGINQPQHF. The CDR3 nucleotides read TGTGCCAGCAACCCGACAGGGATCAATCAGCCCCAGCATTTT.

CDR3 in DNA: TGCGCCAGCAGCTTGGCGTTGACGGGTGGAAACACCATATATTTT. This encodes CASSLALTGGNTIYF. The rearrangement joins TRBV5-1 to TRBJ1-3, with no clear D. Trimming took off 0 bases at V and 3 bases at J, with 10 bases between the two ends. This CDR3 region has 15 residues. The germline gives CDR1 SGHRS, CDR2 YFSETQ.

This clone is a singleton in its sample. This chain connects TRBV28 to TRBJ2-6; D remains unclear. Germline CDR1 reads MDHEN; CDR2 reads SYDVKM. The CDR3 runs to 15 residues. V was shortened by 1 base and J by 4 bases, with 8 bases between the two germline ends. The CDR3 is CASSLYTAGANVLTF. CDR3 coding DNA: TGTGCCAGCAGTTTATATACAGCAGGGGCCAACGTCCTGACTTTC. The complete variable domain, with remaining parts taken from reference TRBV28 and TRBJ2-6, reads DVKVTQSSRYLVKRTGEKVFLECVQDMDHENMFWYRQDPGLGLRLIYFSYDVKMKEKGDIPEGYSVSREKKERFSLILESASTNQTSMYLCASSLYTAGANVLTFGAGSRLTVL.

The chain joins TRBV2 to TRBJ1-1, with D uncertain. Trimming cost V 4 bases and J 2 bases, with 11 bases left between them. CDR3 length: 14 residues. The germline V gene has CDR1 SNHLY and CDR2 FYNNEI. The chain's CDR3 is CASSGGSFNTEAFF. CDR3 bases: TGTGCCAGCAGTGGCGGGTCCTTCAACACTGAAGCTTTCTTT.